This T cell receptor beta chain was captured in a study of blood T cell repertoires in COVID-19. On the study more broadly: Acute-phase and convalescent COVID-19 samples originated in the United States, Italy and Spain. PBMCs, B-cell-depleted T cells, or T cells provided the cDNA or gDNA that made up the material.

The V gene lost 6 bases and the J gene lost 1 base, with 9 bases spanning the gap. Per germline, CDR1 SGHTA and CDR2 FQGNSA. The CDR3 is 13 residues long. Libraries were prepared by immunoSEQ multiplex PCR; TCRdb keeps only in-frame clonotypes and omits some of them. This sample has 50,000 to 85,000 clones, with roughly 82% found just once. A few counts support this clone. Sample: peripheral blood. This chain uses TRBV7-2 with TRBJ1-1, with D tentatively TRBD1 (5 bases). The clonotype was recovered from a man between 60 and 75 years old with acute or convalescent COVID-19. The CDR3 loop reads CASRRTRNTEAFF. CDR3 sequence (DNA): TGTGCCAGCAGGCGGACAAGGAACACTGAAGCTTTCTTT.